Listed below are T cell receptor beta chains from one sample, sequenced in a study of PD-1 blockade in classical Hodgkin lymphoma. Libraries were prepared by immunoSEQ multiplex PCR; TCRdb keeps only in-frame clonotypes and omits some of them. The profile shows more than 25,000 clones, 60% to 80% of them singletons. The specimen was peripheral blood mononuclear cells (PBMCs), collected before the second cycle of nivolumab. These receptors were collected from a human donor with classical Hodgkin lymphoma. CDR3s include the opening cysteine and the closing phenylalanine or tryptophan. Each record gives: D gene, clone size, J gene, V gene, CDR3 length, CDR3 protein, CDR3 DNA. A D gene is named only where the DNA matches it firmly. Expanded clones get a size class; other rows say once, few or many, or leave the size out.

d_call: -; clone_size: -; j_call: TRBJ2-7; v_call: TRBV9; cdr3_length: 14; cdr3_aa: CASSPQDLPYEQYF; cdr3_nt: TGTGCCAGCAGCCCCCAAGACTTGCCCTACGAGCAGTACTTC
d_call: TRBD1; clone_size: -; j_call: TRBJ1-1; v_call: TRBV14; cdr3_length: 15; cdr3_aa: CASSQDEGGWTEAFF; cdr3_nt: TGTGCCAGCAGCCAAGATGAAGGGGGCTGGACTGAAGCTTTCTTT
d_call: TRBD2; clone_size: -; j_call: TRBJ2-5; v_call: TRBV5-1; cdr3_length: 14; cdr3_aa: CASSFVAGGETQYF; cdr3_nt: TGCGCCAGCAGTTTCGTAGCGGGGGGCGAGACCCAGTACTTC
d_call: -; clone_size: -; j_call: TRBJ1-5; v_call: TRBV27; cdr3_length: 14; cdr3_aa: CASRGQNRNQPQHF; cdr3_nt: TGTGCCAGCAGAGGGCAGAATCGCAATCAGCCCCAGCATTTT
d_call: -; clone_size: -; j_call: TRBJ2-1; v_call: TRBV6-6; cdr3_length: 13; cdr3_aa: CASTNPTGIGQFF; cdr3_nt: TGTGCCAGCACCAACCCCACAGGGATTGGGCAGTTCTTC
d_call: TRBD2; clone_size: -; j_call: TRBJ2-3; v_call: TRBV15; cdr3_length: 17; cdr3_aa: CATSRRASGGPADTQYF; cdr3_nt: TGTGCCACCAGCAGAAGGGCTAGCGGGGGGCCGGCAGATACGCAGTATTTT
d_call: -; clone_size: few; j_call: TRBJ2-3; v_call: TRBV5-1; cdr3_length: 13; cdr3_aa: CASRRGAQDTQYF; cdr3_nt: TGCGCCAGCAGGAGGGGGGCCCAAGATACGCAGTATTTT
d_call: -; clone_size: -; j_call: TRBJ2-2; v_call: TRBV4-1; cdr3_length: 16; cdr3_aa: CASSQDLGVRAGELFF; cdr3_nt: TGCGCCAGCAGCCAAGATCTCGGGGTAAGGGCCGGGGAGCTGTTTTTT
d_call: TRBD1; clone_size: -; j_call: TRBJ2-5; v_call: TRBV5-8; cdr3_length: 16; cdr3_aa: CASSLHGTGGMETQYF; cdr3_nt: TGTGCCAGCAGCCTGCACGGGACAGGGGGCATGGAGACCCAGTACTTC
d_call: -; clone_size: -; j_call: TRBJ1-1; v_call: TRBV5-4; cdr3_length: 13; cdr3_aa: CASSNDAGTEAFF; cdr3_nt: TGTGCCAGCAGCAATGATGCAGGAACTGAAGCTTTCTTT
d_call: -; clone_size: once; j_call: TRBJ2-7; v_call: TRBV2; cdr3_length: 16; cdr3_aa: CASSEDAGSRTYEQYF; cdr3_nt: TGTGCCAGCAGTGAAGATGCAGGTTCCCGAACCTACGAGCAGTACTTC
d_call: -; clone_size: -; j_call: TRBJ2-3; v_call: TRBV6-6; cdr3_length: 12; cdr3_aa: CASSLAVDTQYF; cdr3_nt: TGTGCCAGCAGTTTAGCTGTGGATACGCAGTATTTT
d_call: -; clone_size: once; j_call: TRBJ2-7; v_call: TRBV4-3; cdr3_length: 15; cdr3_aa: CASSQDSGSDYEQYF; cdr3_nt: TGCGCCAGCAGCCAGGACTCGGGATCGGACTACGAGCAGTACTTC
d_call: -; clone_size: -; j_call: TRBJ1-3; v_call: TRBV18; cdr3_length: 15; cdr3_aa: CASSPMEGAGNTIYF; cdr3_nt: TGTGCCAGCTCACCGATGGAGGGAGCTGGAAACACCATATATTTT
d_call: TRBD1; clone_size: -; j_call: TRBJ2-2; v_call: TRBV29-1; cdr3_length: 14; cdr3_aa: CSVRQGLNTGELFF; cdr3_nt: TGCAGCGTTAGACAGGGGTTGAACACCGGGGAGCTGTTTTTT
d_call: -; clone_size: medium-sized; j_call: TRBJ1-2; v_call: TRBV2; cdr3_length: 12; cdr3_aa: CASEYGAYGYTF; cdr3_nt: TGTGCCAGCGAATACGGGGCTTATGGCTACACCTTC
d_call: -; clone_size: few; j_call: TRBJ2-2; v_call: TRBV5-1; cdr3_length: 15; cdr3_aa: CASSPGNANTGELFF; cdr3_nt: TGCGCCAGCAGCCCGGGGAACGCGAACACCGGGGAGCTGTTTTTT
d_call: -; clone_size: -; j_call: TRBJ1-5; v_call: TRBV28; cdr3_length: 15; cdr3_aa: CASSLARAYNQPQHF; cdr3_nt: TGTGCCAGCAGTTTAGCCCGGGCCTACAATCAGCCCCAGCATTTT
d_call: -; clone_size: -; j_call: TRBJ1-5; v_call: TRBV4-2; cdr3_length: 13; cdr3_aa: CASSQAERQPQHF; cdr3_nt: TGTGCCAGCAGCCAAGCCGAACGTCAGCCCCAGCATTTT
d_call: TRBD1; clone_size: -; j_call: TRBJ2-7; v_call: TRBV5-1; cdr3_length: 15; cdr3_aa: CASSFIPGQGTEQYF; cdr3_nt: TGCGCCAGCAGCTTTATCCCGGGACAGGGCACCGAGCAGTACTTC
d_call: TRBD1; clone_size: -; j_call: TRBJ1-5; v_call: TRBV18; cdr3_length: 16; cdr3_aa: CASSPEDRAINQPQHF; cdr3_nt: TGTGCCAGCTCACCAGAAGACAGGGCCATCAATCAGCCCCAGCATTTT
d_call: -; clone_size: -; j_call: TRBJ1-1; v_call: TRBV6-5; cdr3_length: 14; cdr3_aa: CASSLALRYTEAFF; cdr3_nt: TGTGCCAGCAGTTTAGCTCTGAGATACACTGAAGCTTTCTTT